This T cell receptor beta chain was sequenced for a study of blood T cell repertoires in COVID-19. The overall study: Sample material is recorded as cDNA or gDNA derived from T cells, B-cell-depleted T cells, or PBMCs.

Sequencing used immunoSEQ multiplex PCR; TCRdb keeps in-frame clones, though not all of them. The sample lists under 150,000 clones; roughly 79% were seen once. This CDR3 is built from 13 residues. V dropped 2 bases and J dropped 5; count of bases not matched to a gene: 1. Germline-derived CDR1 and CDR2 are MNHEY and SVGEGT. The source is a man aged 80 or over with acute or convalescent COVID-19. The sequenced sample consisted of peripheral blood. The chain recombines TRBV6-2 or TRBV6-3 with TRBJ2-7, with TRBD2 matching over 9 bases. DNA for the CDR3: TGTGCCAGCAGTTACAGCGGGGGGAACGAGCAGTACTTC. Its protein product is CASSYSGGNEQYF.